These T cell receptor beta chains were read from a single sample in a study of T cells in Graves' hyperthyroidism and ophthalmopathy. TCRdb re-called the multiplex PCR reads with MiXCR, one entry per CDR3 protein. This sample yields approximately 590,000 distinct CDR3 sequences, of which more than 15% are seen a single time; 7.3% belongs to the top ten. What was sequenced was blood. Every receptor here comes from a woman under 40 with Graves' hyperthyroidism. CDR3s include the opening cysteine and the closing phenylalanine or tryptophan. D genes are given only for firm matches. The size field is filled for only some rows; it gives once, few, many or a size class.

V	size	D	J	CDR3	DNA
TRBV6-1	many	NA	TRBJ1-2	CASKYRGGYTF	TGTGCCAGCAAATACAGAGGAGGCTACACCTTC
TRBV4-1	many	NA	TRBJ1-4	CASSQVRATNEKLFF	TGCGCCAGCAGCCAAGTACGGGCAACTAATGAAAAACTGTTTTTT
TRBV20-1	many	NA	TRBJ2-1	CSARDRPTNEQFF	TGCAGTGCTCGCGACCGCCCGACTAATGAGCAGTTCTTC
TRBV20-1	many	TRBD2	TRBJ2-3	CSAELAGEPRGADTQYF	TGCAGTGCTGAACTAGCGGGAGAACCCCGGGGGGCAGATACGCAGTATTTT
TRBV7-9	few	NA	TRBJ1-3	CASSSSGGLSSGNTIYF	TGTGCCAGCAGCTCATCCGGGGGGCTATCGTCGGGAAACACCATATATTTT
TRBV11-1	NA	NA	TRBJ1-2	CASSLWGPAYGYTF	TGTGCCAGCAGCTTATGGGGGCCGGCCTATGGCTACACCTTC
TRBV12-3/TRBV12-4	many	TRBD1	TRBJ2-1	CASRPGTGSEQFF	TGTGCCAGCAGACCAGGGACAGGGAGTGAGCAGTTCTTC
TRBV5-6	few	NA	TRBJ2-3	CASSLGGPPTDTQYF	TGTGCCAGCAGCTTGGGGGGTCCCCCCACAGATACGCAGTATTTT
TRBV3-1	NA	NA	TRBJ1-6	CASSQVLGQKNSPLHF	TGTGCCAGCAGCCAAGTACTAGGGCAGAAAAATTCACCCCTCCACTTT
TRBV3-1	few	NA	TRBJ2-2	CASSLKMGRLAGELFF	TGTGCCAGCAGCCTTAAGATGGGGCGGCTCGCCGGGGAGCTGTTTTTT
TRBV7-2	many	NA	TRBJ1-1	CASSLHHTEAFF	TGTGCCAGCAGCTTGCATCACACTGAAGCTTTCTTT
TRBV6-4	few	NA	TRBJ2-2	CASSRFGGQSTNTGELFF	TGTGCCAGCAGTCGGTTTGGTGGACAGAGTACGAACACCGGGGAGCTGTTTTTT
TRBV3-1	many	TRBD2	TRBJ2-2	CASSQSGRAANTGELFF	TGTGCCAGCAGCCAGAGCGGGAGGGCCGCGAACACCGGGGAGCTGTTTTTT
TRBV29-1	few	TRBD1	TRBJ1-1	CSVVGRGLTEAFF	TGCAGCGTTGTAGGCAGGGGGCTTACTGAAGCTTTCTTT
TRBV20-1	few	NA	TRBJ2-1	CSGLHGYNEQFF	TGCAGTGGACTCCACGGTTACAATGAGCAGTTCTTC
TRBV19	few	NA	TRBJ1-5	CASQDSNNQPQHF	TGTGCCAGCCAGGACAGCAACAATCAGCCCCAGCATTTT
TRBV2	many	TRBD2	TRBJ2-3	CASSRLAQTTDTQYF	TGTGCCAGCAGCCGACTAGCGCAAACCACAGATACGCAGTATTTT
TRBV20-1	many	TRBD2	TRBJ2-7	CSASLAGVEQYF	TGCAGTGCTAGTCTAGCGGGAGTCGAGCAGTACTTC
TRBV5-1	many	NA	TRBJ2-1	CASRPGGAESYNEQFF	TGCGCCAGCCGCCCCGGGGGAGCGGAGTCTTACAATGAGCAGTTCTTC
TRBV12-3/TRBV12-4	NA	NA	TRBJ2-1	CASIRAGSYNEQFF	TGTGCCAGCATCCGGGCAGGTTCCTACAATGAGCAGTTCTTC
TRBV2	many	TRBD2	TRBJ2-1	CASRGVAGVYNEQFF	TGTGCCAGCAGAGGTGTAGCGGGAGTCTACAATGAGCAGTTCTTC
TRBV7-2	few	TRBD1	TRBJ1-2	CASSHQGDKPYGYTF	TGTGCCAGCAGCCACCAGGGGGATAAGCCCTATGGCTACACCTTC
TRBV29-1	many	NA	TRBJ1-1	CSVGQENTEAFF	TGCAGCGTTGGACAGGAGAACACTGAAGCTTTCTTT
TRBV5-4	many	NA	TRBJ2-1	CASSLYGGNSYNEQFF	TGTGCCAGCAGCTTGTATGGCGGAAACTCCTACAATGAGCAGTTCTTC
TRBV27	NA	NA	TRBJ1-3	CASRRGPVDGNTIYF	TGTGCCAGCAGGAGGGGCCCTGTTGATGGAAACACCATATATTTT
TRBV27	NA	TRBD2	TRBJ2-2	CASSRQLIAGVTNTGELFF	TGTGCCAGCAGCCGACAGCTTATAGCGGGAGTGACGAACACCGGGGAGCTGTTTTTT
TRBV5-8	few	NA	TRBJ2-2	CASSLLRGSTGELFF	TGTGCCAGCAGCTTGCTCAGGGGAAGCACCGGGGAGCTGTTTTTT
TRBV29-1	many	NA	TRBJ2-5	CSVLEGGGGQETQYF	TGCAGCGTTCTAGAGGGAGGGGGGGGCCAAGAGACCCAGTACTTC
TRBV6-9	NA	NA	TRBJ2-2	CASSIGGRTGELFF	TGTGCCAGCAGTATCGGGGGAAGGACCGGGGAGCTGTTTTTT
TRBV7-2	many	TRBD2	TRBJ2-3	CASSTPWEGLRTDTQYF	TGTGCCAGCAGCACACCGTGGGAGGGACTGCGCACAGATACGCAGTATTTT
TRBV10-1	few	NA	TRBJ2-7	CASSMGYPYEQYF	TGCGCCAGCAGTATGGGGTACCCCTACGAGCAGTACTTC
TRBV28	NA	NA	TRBJ2-1	CASSLGGPQVGEQFF	TGTGCCAGCAGTTTAGGTGGCCCTCAGGTCGGTGAGCAGTTCTTC
TRBV3-1	many	TRBD1	TRBJ2-5	CASRNRDRETQYF	TGTGCCAGCAGAAACAGGGACAGAGAGACCCAGTACTTC
TRBV9	NA	TRBD2	TRBJ2-1	CASSRTSGTHNEQFF	TGTGCCAGCAGCCGGACTAGCGGGACACACAATGAGCAGTTCTTC